The next 13 T cell receptor beta chains were all read from a single sample in a study of beta chain features in type 1 diabetes. Since all of the isolated RNA was reverse transcribed, expressed TCRB transcripts were what got sequenced. Clones were read by immunoSEQ multiplex PCR, and TCRdb kept only the in-frame ones, dropping some. The sample includes tens of thousands of clones, about a third of them seen just once. What was sequenced was stem cell memory CD4+ T cells from blood. These receptors all stem from a woman aged 18 to 35 in good health.

This chain connects TRBV15 to TRBJ1-5, with unresolved D. Germline V gene sequence: CDR1 LNHNV, CDR2 YYDKDF (reference sequence). This CDR3 contains 14 residues. The germline V and J ends were trimmed by 5 bases and 4 bases, with 12 bases remaining between them. This CDR3 reads CATSLDKLNQPQHF. The CDR3, as DNA: TGTGCCACCAGCCTCGACAAGCTTAATCAGCCCCAGCATTTT.

The table lists this clone with a few counts. The chain is built from TRBV5-1 and TRBJ1-3; the D is unclear. V lost 0 bases to trimming and J lost 9 bases, with 13 bases between them. Looked up from germline, CDR1 is SGHRS and CDR2 is YFSETQ. This CDR3 contains 14 residues. The CDR3 region is CASSLDSDLGTIYF. For the CDR3, the DNA is TGCGCCAGCAGCTTGGACAGTGATCTCGGCACCATATATTTT.

CDR3 region: CASTLGRGSVKNIQYF. The CDR3 DNA sequence: TGTGCCAGCACCCTCGGGCGGGGATCGGTCAAAAACATTCAGTACTTC. The chain carries TRBV11-2 and TRBJ2-4; D possibly corresponds to TRBD2 (6 bases). CDR3 length: 16 residues. Trimming took 7 bases from V and 3 from J, leaving 19 bases between them. CDR1 is SGHAT and CDR2 is FQNNGV in the germline V gene.

This sequence joins TRBV2 and TRBJ1-5, with TRBD1 as a possible D gene (6 bases). V dropped 0 bases and J dropped 0 bases, with 9 bases sitting between them. Germline V gene data show CDR1 as SNHLY and CDR2 as FYNNEI. The CDR3 totals 16 residues. CDR3 nucleotide sequence: TGTGCCAGCAGTGAAGCGGACAGATATAGCAATCAGCCCCAGCATTTT. The encoded protein is CASSEADRYSNQPQHF.

This rearrangement joins TRBV5-1 to TRBJ2-2, with 7 nucleotides matching TRBD2. The trim removed 4 bases at V and 5 bases at J, leaving 11 bases unmatched. Germline CDR1 and CDR2: SGHRS and YFSETQ. The CDR3 covers 16 residues. The CDR3 nucleotides read TGCGCCAGCAGCCCGACGGGGGGTTCGGAGACCGGGGAGCTGTTTTTT. Translated, it gives CASSPTGGSETGELFF.

This clone has more than one count but fewer than ten. This chain connects TRBV7-9 to TRBJ2-2; no clear D gene. The germline gives CDR1 SEHNR, CDR2 FQNEAQ (reference sequence). This CDR3 has 12 amino acids. Deletions cut 4 bases from V and 6 bases from J, with 6 bases between. DNA for the CDR3: TGTGCCAGCAGCTCTTCCTCCGGGGAGCTGTTTTTT. Translation gives CASSSSSGELFF.

J is TRBJ2-2 and V is TRBV18; D call uncertain. Germline assignment: CDR1 KGHSH and CDR2 LQKENI. Trimming left V 5 bases short and J 1 base short, with 8 bases between. The CDR3 runs to 14 residues. The CDR3 DNA is TGTGCCAGCTCAACCCAGGAGAACACCGGGGAGCTGTTTTTT. This gives the protein CASSTQENTGELFF.

The rearrangement uses TRBV5-1 and TRBJ1-6; the D is unclear. CDR3 length equals 14 residues. Looked up from germline, CDR1 is SGHRS and CDR2 is YFSETQ. V lost 7 bases and J 7 bases, leaving 15 bases between the germline ends. CDR3 sequence (DNA): TGCGCCAGCTCTCAGAGGGCAGTGAATTCACCCCTCCACTTT. Protein: CASSQRAVNSPLHF.

This rearrangement joins TRBV5-1 to TRBJ2-1; 8 positions agree with TRBD2. This CDR3 comprises 16 residues. The V and J ends lost 1 base and 5 bases, in that order; junction bases with no gene match: 8. Germline lookup yields CDR1 SGHRS and CDR2 YFSETQ. CDR3 DNA: TGCGCCAGCAGCTTGCTTTCTGGGACTAGACACAATGAGCAGTTCTTC. Its protein is CASSLLSGTRHNEQFF.

This clone was observed a few times. The V and J genes are TRBV2 and TRBJ1-4; D perhaps matches TRBD1 (5 bases). V gave up 3 bases and J gave up 7 bases, with 12 bases separating them. The germline V gene has CDR1 SNHLY and CDR2 FYNNEI. The CDR3 is 14 amino acids. The CDR3 DNA reads as TGTGCCAGCAGTGATGGCAGGGTCCGTGAAAAACTGTTTTTT. Its translation is CASSDGRVREKLFF.

This chain links TRBV5-6 with TRBJ2-7; D possibly corresponds to TRBD1 (5 bases). The CDR3 runs to 15 residues. Per germline, CDR1 SGHDT and CDR2 YYEEEE. V was clipped by 4 bases and J by 2 bases, with 16 bases between them. CDR3 coding DNA: TGTGCCAGCAGCGTGCTGGGCGCAGGGACCTACGAGCAGTACTTC. Protein: CASSVLGAGTYEQYF. The entire variable domain, with the rest obtained from reference TRBV5-6 and TRBJ2-7, is as follows: DAGVTQSPTHLIKTRGQQVTLRCSPKSGHDTVSWYQQALGQGPQFIFQYYEEEERQRGNFPDRFSGHQFPNYSSELNVNALLLGDSALYLCASSVLGAGTYEQYFGPGTRLTVT.

This clone occurred a few times. This chain joins TRBV13 and TRBJ2-7; D perhaps matches TRBD2 (6 bases). The germline V gene encodes CDR1 PRHDT and CDR2 FYEKMQ (reference sequence). With 5 bases removed from V and 6 bases from J, the gap between germline ends came to 14 bases. There are 13 residues in the CDR3. This CDR3 is CASSAPTRGEQYF. The CDR3 DNA sequence: TGTGCCAGCAGCGCGCCGACTAGAGGCGAGCAGTACTTC.

This clone has ten or more counts. The CDR3 sequence: CASKGSGYEQYF. Written as DNA, the CDR3 is TGTGCCTCAAAAGGGAGCGGTTACGAGCAGTACTTC. The chain uses TRBV30 and TRBJ2-7; perhaps TRBD2 as D (5 bases). Germline assignment: CDR1 GTSNPN and CDR2 SVGIG (reference sequence). The V and J ends lost 7 bases and 4 bases respectively, with 14 bases between them. The CDR3 covers 12 residues.